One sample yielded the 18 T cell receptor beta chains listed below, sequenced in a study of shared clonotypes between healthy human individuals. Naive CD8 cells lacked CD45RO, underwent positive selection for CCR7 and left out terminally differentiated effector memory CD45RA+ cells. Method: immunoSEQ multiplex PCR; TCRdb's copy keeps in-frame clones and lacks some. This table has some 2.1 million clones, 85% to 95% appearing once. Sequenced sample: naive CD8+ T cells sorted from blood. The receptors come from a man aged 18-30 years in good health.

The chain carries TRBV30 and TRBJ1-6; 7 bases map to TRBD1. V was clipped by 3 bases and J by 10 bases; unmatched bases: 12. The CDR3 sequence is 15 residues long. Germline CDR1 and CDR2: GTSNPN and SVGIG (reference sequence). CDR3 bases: TGTGCCTGGAGCGATACCGGGACAGCCAGATCACCCCTCCACTTT. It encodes CAWSDTGTARSPLHF. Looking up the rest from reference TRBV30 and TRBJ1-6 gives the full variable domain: SQTIHQWPATLVQPVGSPLSLECTVEGTSNPNLYWYRQAAGRGLQLLFYSVGIGQISSEVPQNLSASRPQDRQFILSSKKLLLSDSGFYLCAWSDTGTARSPLHFGNGTRLTVT.

The CDR3: CASNAGSEETQYF. In DNA, the CDR3 is TGTGCCAGCAACGCGGGGAGCGAAGAGACCCAGTACTTC. This chain connects TRBV9 to TRBJ2-5, with D maybe TRBD2 (6 bases). From germline, CDR1 is SGDLS and CDR2 YYNGEE. The CDR3 is 13 residues long. The germline V and J ends were trimmed by 6 bases and 3 bases, with 12 bases remaining between them. Filled out from reference TRBV9 and TRBJ2-5, the complete variable domain reads DSGVTQTPKHLITATGQRVTLRCSPRSGDLSVYWYQQSLDQGLQFLIQYYNGEERAKGNILERFSAQQFPDLHSELNLSSLELGDSALYFCASNAGSEETQYFGPGTRLLVL.

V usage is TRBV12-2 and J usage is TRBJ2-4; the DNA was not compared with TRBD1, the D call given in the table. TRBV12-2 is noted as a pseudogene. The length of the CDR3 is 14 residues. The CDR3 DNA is TGTGCAAGTCGCCCTCATCCCGACAGAAACATTCAGTACTTC. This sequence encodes CASRPHPDRNIQYF.

The CDR3 region is CASSSLTASAANVLTF. The DNA of the CDR3 is TGTGCCAGCAGCTCCCTCACAGCGAGCGCGGCCAACGTCCTGACTTTC. V is TRBV7-6 and J is TRBJ2-6; no clear D gene. This CDR3 comprises 16 residues. CDR1 and CDR2 from the germline V gene are SGHVS and FNYEAQ. Between the trimmed V and J ends, which lost 4 bases and 6 bases, there was a span of 16 bases.

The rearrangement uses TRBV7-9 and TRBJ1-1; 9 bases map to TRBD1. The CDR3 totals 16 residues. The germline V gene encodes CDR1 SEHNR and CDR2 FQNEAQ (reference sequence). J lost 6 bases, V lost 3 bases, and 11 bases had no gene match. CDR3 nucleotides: TGTGCCAGCAGCTTCCGACCGGGACAGGGATCCGCTGAAGCTTTCTTT. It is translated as CASSFRPGQGSAEAFF.

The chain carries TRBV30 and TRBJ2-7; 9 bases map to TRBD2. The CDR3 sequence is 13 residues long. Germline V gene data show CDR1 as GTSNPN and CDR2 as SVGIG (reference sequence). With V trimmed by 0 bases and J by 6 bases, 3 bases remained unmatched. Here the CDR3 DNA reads TGTGCCTGGAGTGTTAGCGGGGGCGCCGAGCAGTACTTC. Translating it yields CAWSVSGGAEQYF.

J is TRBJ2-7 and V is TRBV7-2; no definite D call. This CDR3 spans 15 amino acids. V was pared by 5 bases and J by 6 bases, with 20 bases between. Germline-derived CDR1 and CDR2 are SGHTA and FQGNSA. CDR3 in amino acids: CASSPWTEMSAEQYF. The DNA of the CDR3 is TGTGCCAGCAGCCCCTGGACGGAGATGTCGGCCGAGCAGTACTTC.

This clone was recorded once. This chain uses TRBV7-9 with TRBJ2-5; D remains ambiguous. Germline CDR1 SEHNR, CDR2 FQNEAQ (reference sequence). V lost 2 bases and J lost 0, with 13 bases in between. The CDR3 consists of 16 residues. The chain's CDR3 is CASSLYWAEYQETQYF. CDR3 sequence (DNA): TGTGCCAGCAGCTTATACTGGGCGGAGTACCAAGAGACCCAGTACTTC.

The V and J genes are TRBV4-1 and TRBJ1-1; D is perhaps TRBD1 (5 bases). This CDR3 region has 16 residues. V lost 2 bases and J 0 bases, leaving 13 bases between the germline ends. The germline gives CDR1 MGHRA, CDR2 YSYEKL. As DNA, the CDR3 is TGCGCCAGCAGCCAAACCCCAGCGGGACTGAACACTGAAGCTTTCTTT. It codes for CASSQTPAGLNTEAFF.

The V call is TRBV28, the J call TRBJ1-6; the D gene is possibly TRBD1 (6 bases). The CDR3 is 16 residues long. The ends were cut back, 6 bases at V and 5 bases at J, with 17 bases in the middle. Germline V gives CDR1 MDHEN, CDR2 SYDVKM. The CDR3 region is CASSPTGWGDNSPLHF. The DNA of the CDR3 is TGTGCCAGCAGCCCTACAGGGTGGGGGGATAATTCACCCCTCCACTTT.

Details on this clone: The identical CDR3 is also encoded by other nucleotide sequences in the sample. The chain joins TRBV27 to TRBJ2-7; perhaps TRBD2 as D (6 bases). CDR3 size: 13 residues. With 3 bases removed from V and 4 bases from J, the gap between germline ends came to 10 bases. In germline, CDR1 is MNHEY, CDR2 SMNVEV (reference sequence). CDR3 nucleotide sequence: TGTGCCAGCAGTTTGCGGGGTGGGTACGAGCAGTACTTC. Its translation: CASSLRGGYEQYF.

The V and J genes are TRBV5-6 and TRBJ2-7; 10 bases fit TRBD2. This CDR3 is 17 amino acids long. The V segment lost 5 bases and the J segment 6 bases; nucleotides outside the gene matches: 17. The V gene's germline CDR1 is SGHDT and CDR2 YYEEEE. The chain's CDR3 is CASSWTGRASGGPEQYF. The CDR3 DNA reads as TGTGCCAGCAGTTGGACAGGGCGGGCTAGCGGGGGCCCCGAGCAGTACTTC.

CDR3 sequence: CASSSPRGNEQFF. DNA of the CDR3: TGTGCCAGCAGTTCCCCAAGGGGAAATGAGCAGTTCTTC. This chain joins TRBV7-9 and TRBJ2-1; D is possibly TRBD1 (5 bases). V lost 6 bases to trimming and J lost 7 bases, with 13 bases between them. CDR3 length: 13 residues. Germline CDR1 and CDR2: SEHNR and FQNEAQ (reference sequence). The full variable domain, completed using reference TRBV7-9 and TRBJ2-1, is DTGVSQNPRHKITKRGQNVTFRCDPISEHNRLYWYRQTLGQGPEFLTYFQNEAQLEKSRLLSDRFSAERPKGSFSTLEIQRTEQGDSAMYLCASSSPRGNEQFFGPGTRLTVL.

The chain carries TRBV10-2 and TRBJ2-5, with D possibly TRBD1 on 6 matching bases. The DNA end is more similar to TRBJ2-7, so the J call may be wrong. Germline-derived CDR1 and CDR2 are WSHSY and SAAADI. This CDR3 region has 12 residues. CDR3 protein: CASSEGGYEQYF. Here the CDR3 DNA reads TGCGCCAGCAGTGAAGGGGGCTACGAGCAGTACTTC.

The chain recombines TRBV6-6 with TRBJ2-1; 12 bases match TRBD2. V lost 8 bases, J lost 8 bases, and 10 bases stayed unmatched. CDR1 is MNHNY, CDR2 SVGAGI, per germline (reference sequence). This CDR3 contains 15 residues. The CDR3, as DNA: TGTGCCAGCGGAGATCTAGCGGGGGGGAGCGATGAGCAGTTCTTC. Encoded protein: CASGDLAGGSDEQFF.

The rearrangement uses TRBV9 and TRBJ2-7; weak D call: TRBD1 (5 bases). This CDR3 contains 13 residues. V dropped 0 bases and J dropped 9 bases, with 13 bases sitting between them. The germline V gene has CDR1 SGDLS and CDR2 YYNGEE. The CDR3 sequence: CASSVGGLDRQYF. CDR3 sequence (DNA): TGTGCCAGCAGCGTAGGGGGTTTAGACAGGCAGTACTTC.

For the CDR3, the DNA is TGCGCCAGCAGTGAGCTACGGGAGAACACTGAAGCTTTCTTT. Translated, it gives CASSELRENTEAFF. The V and J genes are TRBV10-2 and TRBJ1-1, with no clear D. V lost 2 bases to trimming and J lost 1 base, with 8 bases between them. CDR1 is WSHSY and CDR2 is SAAADI in the germline V gene. The CDR3 totals 14 residues.

The CDR3: CASTDRAGGQPQHF. The CDR3 DNA reads as TGTGCCAGCACCGACAGGGCCGGTGGTCAGCCCCAGCATTTT. The rearrangement uses TRBV6-5 and TRBJ1-5, with 7 bases lining up with TRBD1. Looked up from germline, CDR1 is MNHEY and CDR2 is SVGAGI. After removal of 7 bases from V and 6 bases from J, the junction contained 9 bases not matched to a gene. The CDR3 consists of 14 residues.